This T cell receptor beta chain was recovered during a study of human T cells and chemical hapten exposure. Turning to the study itself: In the roughly 23-week study, patients were dosed weekly with diphenylcyclopropenone on the scalp throughout. Per-sample variation in TCR yield stemmed mainly from small pooled library volume differences.

Time point here: patch test 1, 2 weeks after DPC sensitization. Treatment given: therapeutic diphenylcyclopropenone sensitization with weekly scalp DPC. TCRdb re-analysed the RACE reads in MiXCR, keeping a single row per CDR3 protein. The table records approximately 400,000 distinct CDR3 sequences, nearly 5% of them present only once. The V and J ends lost 2 bases and 4 bases, in that order; junction bases with no gene match: 8. Germline assignment: CDR1 SGHRS and CDR2 YFSETQ. This CDR3 spans 17 amino acids. Sequenced here: whole blood, sampled in connection with sensitization to the hapten diphenylcyclopropenone (DPC). V gene TRBV5-1 combines with J gene TRBJ2-1, with TRBD2 matching over 11 bases. The receptor comes from a woman aged 50 to 60 with alopecia areata. Some clones in this sample may be carry-over from other donors' samples. Here the CDR3 reads CASSLRLAGSGYNEQFF. CDR3 DNA: TGCGCCAGCAGCTTACGACTAGCGGGGTCGGGATACAATGAGCAGTTCTTC.